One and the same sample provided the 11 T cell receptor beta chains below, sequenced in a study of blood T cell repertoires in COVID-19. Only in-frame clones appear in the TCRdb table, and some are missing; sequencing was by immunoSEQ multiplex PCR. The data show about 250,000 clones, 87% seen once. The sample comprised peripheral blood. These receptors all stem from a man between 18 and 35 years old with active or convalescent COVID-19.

The CDR3 is CASSQTNQPQHF. The DNA for the CDR3 is TGTGCCAGCAGTCAGACTAATCAGCCCCAGCATTTT. The V call is TRBV6-6, the J call TRBJ1-5; D not resolved. The length of the CDR3 is 12 residues. Germline values: CDR1 MNHNY, CDR2 SVGAGI (reference sequence). Between the trimmed V and J ends, which lost 5 bases and 4 bases, there was a span of 6 bases.

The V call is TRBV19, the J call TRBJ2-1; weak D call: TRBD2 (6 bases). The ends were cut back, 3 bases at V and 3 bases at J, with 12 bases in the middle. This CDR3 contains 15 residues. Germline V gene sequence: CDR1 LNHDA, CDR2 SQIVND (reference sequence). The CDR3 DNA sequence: TGTGCCAGTAGTATCTTCGGGACTGACTACAATGAGCAGTTCTTC. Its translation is CASSIFGTDYNEQFF.

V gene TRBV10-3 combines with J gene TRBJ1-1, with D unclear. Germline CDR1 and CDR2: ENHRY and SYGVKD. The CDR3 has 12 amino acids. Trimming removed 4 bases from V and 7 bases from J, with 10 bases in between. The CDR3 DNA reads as TGTGCCATCAGTGGTGAGGGTATTGAAGCTTTCTTT. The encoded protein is CAISGEGIEAFF.

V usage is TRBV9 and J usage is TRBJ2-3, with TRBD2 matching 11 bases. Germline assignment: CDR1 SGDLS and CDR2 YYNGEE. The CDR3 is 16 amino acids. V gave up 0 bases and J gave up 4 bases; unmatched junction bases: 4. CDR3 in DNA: TGTGCCAGCAGCGTAGGTAGCGGGGGGGCCGCAGATACGCAGTATTTT. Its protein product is CASSVGSGGAADTQYF.

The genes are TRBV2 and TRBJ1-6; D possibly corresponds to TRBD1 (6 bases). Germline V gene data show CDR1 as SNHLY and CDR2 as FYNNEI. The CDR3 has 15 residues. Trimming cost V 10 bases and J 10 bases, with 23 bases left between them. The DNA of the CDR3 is TGTGCCACCAGGGGTGGAGCAGGGTGGCAGTCACCCCTCCACTTT. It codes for CATRGGAGWQSPLHF.

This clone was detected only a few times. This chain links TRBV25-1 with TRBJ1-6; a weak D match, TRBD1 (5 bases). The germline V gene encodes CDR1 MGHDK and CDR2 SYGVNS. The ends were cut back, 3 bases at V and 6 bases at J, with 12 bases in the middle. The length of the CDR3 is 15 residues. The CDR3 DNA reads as TGTGCCAGCAGTGATGACAGCTGGAGTAATTCACCCCTCCACTTT. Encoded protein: CASSDDSWSNSPLHF.

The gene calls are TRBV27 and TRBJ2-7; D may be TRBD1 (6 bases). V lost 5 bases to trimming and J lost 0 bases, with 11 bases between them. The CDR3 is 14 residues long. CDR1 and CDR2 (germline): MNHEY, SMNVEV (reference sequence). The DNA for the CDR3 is TGTGCCAGCAGTCATCACAGGGACTCCTACGAGCAGTACTTC. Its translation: CASSHHRDSYEQYF.

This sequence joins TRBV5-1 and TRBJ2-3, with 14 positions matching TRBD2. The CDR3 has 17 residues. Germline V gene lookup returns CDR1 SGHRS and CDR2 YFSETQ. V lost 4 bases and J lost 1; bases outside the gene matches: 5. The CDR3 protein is CASSDGTSGGGTDTQYF. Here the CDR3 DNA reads TGCGCCAGCAGCGATGGGACTAGCGGGGGTGGCACAGATACGCAGTATTTT.

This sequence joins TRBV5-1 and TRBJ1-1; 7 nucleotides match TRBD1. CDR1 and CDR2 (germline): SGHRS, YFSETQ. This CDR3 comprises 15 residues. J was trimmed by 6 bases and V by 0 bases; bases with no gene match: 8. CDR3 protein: CASSLDVSGQPEAFF. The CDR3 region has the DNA TGCGCCAGCAGCTTGGATGTGTCGGGACAGCCTGAAGCTTTCTTT. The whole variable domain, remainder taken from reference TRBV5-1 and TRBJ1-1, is KAGVTQTPRYLIKTRGQQVTLSCSPISGHRSVSWYQQTPGQGLQFLFEYFSETQRNKGNFPGRFSGRQFSNSRSEMNVSTLELGDSALYLCASSLDVSGQPEAFFGQGTRLTVV.

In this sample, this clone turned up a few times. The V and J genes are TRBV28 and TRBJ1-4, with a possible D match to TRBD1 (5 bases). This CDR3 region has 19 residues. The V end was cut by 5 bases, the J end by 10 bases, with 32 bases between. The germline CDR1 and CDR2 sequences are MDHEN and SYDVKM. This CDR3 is CASSISNTTPSGRRGKLFF. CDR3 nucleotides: TGTGCCAGCAGTATCTCCAACACTACCCCTAGCGGGAGGAGGGGAAAACTGTTTTTT. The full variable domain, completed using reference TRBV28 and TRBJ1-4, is DVKVTQSSRYLVKRTGEKVFLECVQDMDHENMFWYRQDPGLGLRLIYFSYDVKMKEKGDIPEGYSVSREKKERFSLILESASTNQTSMYLCASSISNTTPSGRRGKLFFGSGTQLSVL.

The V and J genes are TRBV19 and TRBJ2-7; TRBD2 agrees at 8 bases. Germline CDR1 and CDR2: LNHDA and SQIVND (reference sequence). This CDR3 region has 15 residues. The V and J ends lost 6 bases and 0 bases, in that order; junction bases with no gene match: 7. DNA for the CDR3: TGTGCCAGTAGCCCACTAGCGGACAGCTCCTACGAGCAGTACTTC. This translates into CASSPLADSSYEQYF.